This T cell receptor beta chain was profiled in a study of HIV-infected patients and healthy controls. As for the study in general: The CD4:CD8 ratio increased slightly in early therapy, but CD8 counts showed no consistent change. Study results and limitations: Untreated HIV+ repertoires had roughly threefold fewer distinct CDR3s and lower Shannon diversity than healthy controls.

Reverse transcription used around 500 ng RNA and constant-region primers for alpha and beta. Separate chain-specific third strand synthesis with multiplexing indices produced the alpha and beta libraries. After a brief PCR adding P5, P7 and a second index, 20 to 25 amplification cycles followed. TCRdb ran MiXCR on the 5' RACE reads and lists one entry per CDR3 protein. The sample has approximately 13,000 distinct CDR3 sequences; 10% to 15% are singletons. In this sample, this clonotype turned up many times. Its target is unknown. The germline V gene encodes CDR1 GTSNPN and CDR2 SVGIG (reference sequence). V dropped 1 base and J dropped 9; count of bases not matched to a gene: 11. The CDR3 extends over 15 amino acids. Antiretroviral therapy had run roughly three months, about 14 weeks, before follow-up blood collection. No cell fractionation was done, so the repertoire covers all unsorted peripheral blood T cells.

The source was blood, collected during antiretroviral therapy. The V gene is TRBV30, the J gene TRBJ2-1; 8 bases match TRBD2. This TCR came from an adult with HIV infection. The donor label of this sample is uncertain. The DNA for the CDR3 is TGTGCCTGGAGTGCTAACCCGGGACTAGGTTTTGAGCAGTTCTTC. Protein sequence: CAWSANPGLGFEQFF.